These T cell receptor beta chains were read from a single sample in a study of T cell responses to AZD1222 COVID-19 vaccine. Using immunoSEQ multiplex PCR, the repertoire was profiled, and TCRdb retains in-frame clones only, with some absent. The sample contains around 120,000 clones, just under 95% of which appear only once. The material sequenced was peripheral blood, taken on day 0 of AZD1222 vaccination. The receptors shown here come from an adult in good health. The CDR3 runs from the conserved cysteine through the conserved F or W. The D gene is left open where the match is weak. For some rows the clone size is stated as once, few or many, or as a class when expanded; others skip it.

V gene	J gene	CDR3 length	D gene	clone size	CDR3 protein	CDR3 DNA
TRBV27	TRBJ1-3	15	-	-	CASSLRGSSGNTIYF	TGTGCCAGCAGTTTAAGGGGAAGCTCTGGAAACACCATATATTTT
TRBV4-1	TRBJ1-1	14	-	-	CASSRDTPNTEAFF	TGCGCCAGCAGCCGGGACACGCCGAACACTGAAGCTTTCTTT
TRBV10-3	TRBJ1-1	12	-	-	CAIKGVNSEAFF	TGTGCCATTAAAGGGGTAAACTCTGAAGCTTTCTTT
TRBV6-2/TRBV6-3	TRBJ1-2	14	-	once	CASSYSIEGNGYTF	TGTGCCAGCAGTTACTCGATTGAGGGAAATGGCTACACCTTC
TRBV5-6	TRBJ1-5	14	-	-	CASSLGKVSQPQHF	TGTGCCAGCAGCTTGGGAAAGGTGAGTCAGCCCCAGCATTTT
TRBV5-1	TRBJ1-2	19	TRBD1	-	CASPPIPGQAAESNYGYTF	TGCGCCAGCCCACCGATCCCGGGACAGGCCGCCGAGTCTAACTATGGCTACACCTTC
TRBV5-1	TRBJ2-7	18	TRBD1	-	CASSSGFFWTGLSYEQYF	TGCGCCAGCAGCTCTGGCTTCTTTTGGACAGGGTTGTCCTACGAGCAGTACTTC
TRBV15	TRBJ2-5	14	TRBD2	-	CATSSRGGEETQYF	TGTGCCACCAGCAGCCGGGGGGGCGAAGAGACCCAGTACTTC
TRBV7-2	TRBJ2-1	17	TRBD2	-	CASSLGATSGRVNEQFF	TGTGCCAGCAGCTTAGGTGCTACTAGCGGGAGGGTCAATGAGCAGTTCTTC
TRBV11-2	TRBJ1-1	13	-	-	CASSFSTNTEAFF	TGTGCCAGCAGCTTTTCCACGAACACTGAAGCTTTCTTT
TRBV5-6	TRBJ2-7	15	-	-	CASSPLRGSSYEQYF	TGTGCCAGCAGCCCCCTTAGGGGTAGCTCCTACGAGCAGTACTTC
TRBV27	TRBJ1-1	13	-	-	CASSSTRQVPAFF	TGTGCCAGCAGTTCAACCCGACAGGTACCGGCTTTCTTT
TRBV2	TRBJ1-6	15	-	-	CASATVEVGNSPLHF	TGTGCCAGCGCTACCGTCGAGGTTGGGAATTCACCCCTCCACTTT
TRBV5-8	TRBJ1-5	16	TRBD1	-	CASSLSPQGASQPQHF	TGTGCCAGCAGCCTCTCTCCCCAGGGGGCCAGTCAGCCCCAGCATTTT
TRBV3-1/TRBV3-2	TRBJ1-3	14	-	-	CASSHYSSGNTIYF	TGTGCCAGCAGCCACTATTCCTCTGGAAACACCATATATTTT
TRBV7-9	TRBJ2-3	16	TRBD2	-	CASSLGRGGGSDTQYF	TGTGCCAGCAGCTTAGGGCGCGGGGGGGGCTCAGATACGCAGTATTTT
TRBV9	TRBJ2-2	16	-	-	CASSVGGGGSVGELFF	TGTGCCAGCAGCGTAGGAGGAGGGGGCTCGGTCGGGGAGCTGTTTTTT
TRBV15	TRBJ1-2	15	TRBD1	-	CATSRVNRGEDGYTF	TGTGCCACCAGCAGAGTAAACAGGGGTGAGGATGGCTACACCTTC
TRBV19	TRBJ1-2	15	-	-	CASSMAGTSFYGYTF	TGTGCCAGTAGTATGGCTGGGACCAGCTTCTATGGCTACACCTTC
TRBV18	TRBJ1-4	15	-	-	CASSRSPGGEEKLFF	TGTGCCAGCTCACGGTCCCCCGGCGGGGAAGAAAAACTGTTTTTT
TRBV7-3	TRBJ1-6	15	TRBD1	few	CASSWGTGGNSPLHF	TGTGCCAGCAGCTGGGGGACAGGGGGAAATTCACCCCTCCACTTT
TRBV5-1	TRBJ1-2	14	TRBD1	once	CASSSGQGVGGYTF	TGCGCCAGCAGCTCGGGACAGGGGGTGGGAGGCTACACCTTC
TRBV9	TRBJ2-1	14	-	-	CASSVEQGRGEQFF	TGTGCCAGCAGCGTAGAACAGGGGAGGGGTGAGCAGTTCTTC
TRBV19	TRBJ1-5	15	-	-	CASSIERMTQGTQHF	TGTGCCAGTAGTATAGAACGGATGACCCAGGGGACCCAGCATTTT
TRBV6-2/TRBV6-3	TRBJ2-7	14	-	-	CASSLTLSSYEQYF	TGTGCCAGCAGTCTTACGTTGAGCTCCTACGAGCAGTACTTC
TRBV15	TRBJ2-5	16	TRBD1	-	CATSRVQGQGQETQYF	TGTGCCACCAGCAGAGTCCAGGGACAGGGACAAGAGACCCAGTACTTC
TRBV29-1	TRBJ2-2	12	-	-	CSVVAVTGELFF	TGCAGCGTTGTAGCGGTCACCGGGGAGCTGTTTTTT
TRBV21-1	TRBJ1-1	15	-	once	CASSKESRENTEAFF	TGTGCCAGCAGCAAAGAATCAAGAGAGAACACTGAAGCTTTCTTT
TRBV2	TRBJ2-3	15	TRBD1	-	CASSGQGGRADTQYF	TGTGCCAGCAGCGGACAGGGGGGGCGGGCAGATACGCAGTATTTT
TRBV30	TRBJ2-1	15	-	-	CAWSPLGGKGREQFF	TGTGCCTGGAGTCCCTTAGGGGGAAAAGGGAGGGAGCAGTTCTTC
TRBV19	TRBJ1-4	14	-	-	CASTQTGPNEKLFF	TGTGCCAGTACGCAGACAGGCCCTAATGAAAAACTGTTTTTT
TRBV5-1	TRBJ1-2	12	TRBD1	-	CASRSDRAGYTF	TGCGCCAGCAGAAGCGACAGGGCCGGCTACACCTTC
TRBV9	TRBJ2-2	16	-	few	CASSVFVGENTGELFF	TGTGCCAGCAGCGTATTTGTGGGAGAGAACACCGGGGAGCTGTTTTTT
TRBV27	TRBJ1-2	14	TRBD1	-	CASSLGEGAAGYTF	TGTGCCAGCAGTTTAGGAGAGGGGGCCGCTGGCTACACCTTC
TRBV5-1	TRBJ2-2	18	TRBD1	-	CASSLHRLPGGKNGELFF	TGCGCCAGCAGCTTGCACAGGCTCCCAGGGGGCAAGAACGGGGAGCTGTTTTTT
TRBV10-3	TRBJ2-5	12	-	-	CATRGVGETQYF	TGTGCCACCCGAGGAGTGGGAGAGACCCAGTACTTC
TRBV2	TRBJ2-5	14	-	-	CASSAVQGQETQYF	TGTGCCAGCAGTGCCGTCCAGGGACAAGAGACCCAGTACTTC
TRBV6-5	TRBJ1-2	14	-	-	CASSYSSGAAGYTF	TGTGCCAGCAGTTACTCTTCGGGGGCGGCTGGCTACACCTTC
TRBV20-1	TRBJ2-1	16	-	-	CSASIFGGIPDNEQFF	TGCAGTGCTAGTATTTTCGGGGGAATACCCGACAATGAGCAGTTCTTC
TRBV7-3	TRBJ2-1	15	-	few	CASSLDGGAPNEQFF	TGTGCCAGCAGCTTAGATGGGGGGGCTCCCAATGAGCAGTTCTTC
TRBV7-2	TRBJ1-4	12	-	-	CASSPAGEKLFF	TGTGCCAGCAGCCCAGCGGGGGAAAAACTGTTTTTT
TRBV6-4	TRBJ1-6	15	-	-	CASSPGGGIVSPLHF	TGTGCCAGCAGTCCCGGGGGAGGAATCGTTTCACCCCTCCACTTT
TRBV6-2/TRBV6-3	TRBJ1-5	15	-	-	CASSYEPTSNQPQHF	TGTGCCAGCAGTTACGAGCCGACGAGCAATCAGCCCCAGCATTTT
TRBV28	TRBJ2-2	11	-	-	CASSLTGELFF	TGTGCCAGCAGTCTCACCGGGGAGCTGTTTTTT
TRBV6-1	TRBJ2-1	15	-	-	CASSELYPPYNEQFF	TGTGCCAGCAGTGAACTATATCCCCCGTACAATGAGCAGTTCTTC
TRBV11-2	TRBJ1-2	18	TRBD1	-	CASSSLNSPRGRTYGYTF	TGTGCCAGCAGCTCATTAAATTCTCCCAGGGGGCGGACCTATGGCTACACCTTC
TRBV27	TRBJ1-1	16	TRBD1	-	CASRKQGSLLGTEAFF	TGTGCCAGCAGAAAACAGGGGTCCCTTTTGGGGACTGAAGCTTTCTTT
TRBV19	TRBJ1-1	14	-	-	CASSIGERTTEAFF	TGTGCCAGTAGTATAGGAGAGAGAACCACTGAAGCTTTCTTT
TRBV28	TRBJ2-7	13	-	-	CASSFTVRQEQYF	TGTGCCAGCAGTTTCACTGTTCGGCAGGAGCAGTACTTC
TRBV28	TRBJ1-5	19	-	-	CASSIPPAGGSWSNQPQHF	TGTGCCAGCAGTATACCACCGGCCGGGGGAAGTTGGAGCAATCAGCCCCAGCATTTT
TRBV14	TRBJ1-2	16	-	once	CASSQEGVGTIYGYTF	TGTGCCAGCAGCCAAGAAGGGGTCGGGACGATCTATGGCTACACCTTC
TRBV5-1	TRBJ2-7	16	TRBD1	once	CASSTGDRGTAYEQYF	TGCGCCAGCAGCACGGGAGACAGGGGTACCGCCTACGAGCAGTACTTC
TRBV4-3	TRBJ1-6	15	-	-	CASSQDRYDNSPLHF	TGCGCCAGCAGCCAAGATCGGTACGATAATTCACCCCTCCACTTT